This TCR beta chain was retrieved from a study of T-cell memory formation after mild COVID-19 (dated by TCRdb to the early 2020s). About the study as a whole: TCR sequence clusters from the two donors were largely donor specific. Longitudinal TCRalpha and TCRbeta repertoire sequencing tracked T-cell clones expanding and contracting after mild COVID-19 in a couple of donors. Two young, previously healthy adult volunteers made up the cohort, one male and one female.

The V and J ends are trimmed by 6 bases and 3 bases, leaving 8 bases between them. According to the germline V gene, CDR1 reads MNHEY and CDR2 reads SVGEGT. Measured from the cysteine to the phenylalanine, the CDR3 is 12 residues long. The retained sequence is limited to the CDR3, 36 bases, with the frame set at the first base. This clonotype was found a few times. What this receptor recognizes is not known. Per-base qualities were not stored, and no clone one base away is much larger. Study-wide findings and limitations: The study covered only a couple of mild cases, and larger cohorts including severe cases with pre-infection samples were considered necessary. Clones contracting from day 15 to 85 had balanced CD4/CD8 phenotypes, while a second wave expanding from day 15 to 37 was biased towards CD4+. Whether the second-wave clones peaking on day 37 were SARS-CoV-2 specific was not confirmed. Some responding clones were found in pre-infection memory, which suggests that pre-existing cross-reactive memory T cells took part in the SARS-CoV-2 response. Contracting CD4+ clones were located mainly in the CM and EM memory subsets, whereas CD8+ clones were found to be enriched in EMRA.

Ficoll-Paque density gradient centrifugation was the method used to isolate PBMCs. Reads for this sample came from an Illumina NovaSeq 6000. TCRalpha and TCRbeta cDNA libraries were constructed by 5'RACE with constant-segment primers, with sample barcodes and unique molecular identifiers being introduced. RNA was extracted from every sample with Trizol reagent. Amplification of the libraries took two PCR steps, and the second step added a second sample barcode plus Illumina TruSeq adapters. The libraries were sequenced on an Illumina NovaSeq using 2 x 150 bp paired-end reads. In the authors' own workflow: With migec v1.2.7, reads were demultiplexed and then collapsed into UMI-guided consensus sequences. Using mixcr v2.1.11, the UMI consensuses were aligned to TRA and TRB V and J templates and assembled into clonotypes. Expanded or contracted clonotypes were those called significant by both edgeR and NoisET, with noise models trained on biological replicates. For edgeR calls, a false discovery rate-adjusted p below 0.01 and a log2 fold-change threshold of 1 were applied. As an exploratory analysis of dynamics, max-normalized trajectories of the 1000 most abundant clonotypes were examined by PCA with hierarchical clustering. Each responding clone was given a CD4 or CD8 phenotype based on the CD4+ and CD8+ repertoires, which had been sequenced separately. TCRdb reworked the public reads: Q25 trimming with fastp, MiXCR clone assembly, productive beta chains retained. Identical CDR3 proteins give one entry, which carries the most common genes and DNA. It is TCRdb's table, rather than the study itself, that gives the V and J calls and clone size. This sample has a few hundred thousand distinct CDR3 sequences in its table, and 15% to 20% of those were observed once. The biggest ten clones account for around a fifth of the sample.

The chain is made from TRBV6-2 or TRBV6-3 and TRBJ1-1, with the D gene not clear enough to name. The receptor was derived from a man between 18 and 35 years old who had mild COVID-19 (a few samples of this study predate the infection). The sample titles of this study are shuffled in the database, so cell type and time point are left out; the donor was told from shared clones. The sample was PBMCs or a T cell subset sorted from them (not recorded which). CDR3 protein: CASSVRDTEAFF. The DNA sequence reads TGTGCCAGCAGCGTGCGAGACACTGAAGCTTTCTTT.